Sequencing of this T cell receptor beta chain was carried out in a study of memory CD4+ T cells and cytomegalovirus serostatus. General study points: A US-trained random forest predicted CMV serostatus with median AUC roughly 0.9.

Single viable CD3+CD4+CD8-CD45RO+ cells were sorted as the memory CD4+ T cells. V was pared by 2 bases and J by 0 bases, with 14 bases of the junction left unmatched. This CDR3 spans 19 amino acids. Germline V CDR1 and CDR2: SGHTA, FQGNSA. A word on this clone: Its target is not known.

As processed by the authors: Out-of-frame sequences were removed, leaving 2,204,828 distinct TCRbeta sequences. The protocol was immunoSEQ multiplex PCR, while the TCRdb copy is restricted to in-frame clones and leaves out a portion. V and J calls and clone size are those listed in that table; D and trimming were worked out from the DNA. The sample includes fewer than 90,000 clones, just under 80% of them seen just once. This chain uses TRBV7-2 with TRBJ1-2; TRBD1 matches 8 bases. What was sequenced was memory CD4+ T cells from blood. The receptor was isolated from an adult in good health and CMV-seropositive. The CDR3 DNA follows: TGTGCCAGCAGCTTAACTATTTGGGACAGGTTCAATCCTAACTATGGCTACACCTTC. Protein product: CASSLTIWDRFNPNYGYTF.